This T cell receptor (beta chain) was identified during a study of beta chain features in type 1 diabetes (dated by TCRdb to the late 2010s). About the investigation overall: Mean age, gender distribution, total cell number and subset yield were not different between patients and healthy donors. A total of under 120,000,000 sorted cells were examined across all samples, and RNA yield correlated strongly with the number of cells per subset. The study compared TCRB repertoires of sorted circulating CD4+ T cell subsets between recently diagnosed type 1 diabetes patients and matched healthy donors. Regulatory and stem cell-like memory subsets were isolated from only 8 patients and 8 healthy donors, whereas naive and central memory subsets came from all 28 donors. Results the study describes overall, beyond this receptor: Fewer insertions and more nucleotide deletions at VDJ recombination sites were observed in patients with type 1 diabetes, implying thymic rearrangement abnormalities. The naive, central memory and regulatory TCRB repertoires appeared to resemble one another more closely among patients than among healthy donors. Only small numbers of individuals were included in the HLA sub-analyses, which left unresolved whether HLA type had any influence on TCRB rearrangement. In all four CD4+ subsets, TCRB CDR3 length was moderately but significantly shorter in type 1 diabetes patients. Shorter templates might be favored by PCR, yet because patient and control samples were amplified and corrected together, any such skew would affect both groups equally. Because cDNA was sequenced instead of genomic DNA, activated cells with high expression could be over-represented, although the groups did not differ in activation or CD3 levels.

From each donor, a single peripheral blood sample of around 120 mL on average was drawn into heparinised tubes. Using a panel that included CD45RO, CCR7, CD25, CD127, CD95 and CD27, naive, central memory, regulatory and stem cell-like memory CD4+ T cells were sorted on a BD FACSAria II. Purity was above 98% for every sorted population. PBMCs were isolated right away by Lymphoprep density gradient centrifugation and were stained directly, without culture. Samples were stained and sorted in pairs, with one healthy donor and one patient per experiment, so that batch effects were minimized. Of note for this clone: Its antigen has not been determined. No base-level quality is on record; no much larger clone is a single base apart.

All of the isolated RNA was reverse transcribed with the High Capacity cDNA Reverse Transcription Kit, so expressed TCRB transcripts were sequenced. Naive, central memory and regulatory T cell samples underwent deep immunoSEQ sequencing, averaging about 3.57 million total reads per sample. Sorted cells were lysed in RLT buffer, and RNA was extracted using DNase-treated RNeasy Micro or Mini kits according to cell number. To prevent cross-contamination, each cell subset was processed individually, whereas patient and healthy donor samples were processed jointly. The immunoSEQ multiplex PCR was used to amplify TCRB sequences from cDNA, yielding 87-bp fragments that span the CDR3 region. The amplicons were sequenced using the Illumina HiSeq platform. In the source study's methods: Synthetic template baselines were used to correct PCR bias computationally, reads within Hamming distance 2 were collapsed together, and singletons that could not be merged were discarded. Reads were aligned to IMGT to assign V, D and J genes, CDR3 length, and insertions or deletions at six rearrangement sites. Within each subset, clonotype counts were normalized to the number of sorted cells before true diversity and Gini coefficients were calculated with the tcR R package. Repertoire sharing was quantified using the overlap coefficient calculated on TCRB nucleotide sequences. Out-of-frame TCRB sequences from naive cells were analyzed to stand in for the pre-selection repertoire. TCRdb stores this immuneACCESS table with in-frame sequences only. Part of the clones is absent; in the studies checked, under half of the shortfall reflects unresolved V genes, and no reason is known for the rest. V, J and clone size derive from that table, while D and trimming were established from the DNA sequence. For this sample the table gives 350,000 or so clones, of which 15% to 20% were detected only once. The biggest ten clones account for 0.044% of the sample.

The receptor was isolated from a woman between 18 and 30 years old in good health. The sample consisted of naive CD4+ T cells from blood. Interpreted using the paper, the cell subset or site label stands for: true naive CD4+ T cells.

The DNA reads TGCGCCAGCAGCCAAGGCGGGGGGTCCTCCTACGAGCAGTACTTC. This is translated as CASSQGGGSSYEQYF. Recombination linked TRBV4-1 to TRBJ2-7, and 8 junctional nucleotides match TRBD2. Including cysteine and phenylalanine, the CDR3 has 15 amino acids. Of all the DNA, just the CDR3 is kept, 45 bases in frame from base 1. CDR1 and CDR2, per the germline V gene, are MGHRA and YSYEKL. Germline trimming amounts to 1 base on V and 0 bases on J, with 2 as the count of junction bases outside the gene matches.